This passage covers 27 T cell receptor beta chains from one sample sequenced in a study of T cell responses to AZD1222 COVID-19 vaccine. Generated by immunoSEQ multiplex PCR, the TCRdb table keeps only in-frame clones and is missing some. The sample has over 150,000 clones, roughly nine tenths seen once. The source material was peripheral blood, sampled on day 0 of AZD1222 vaccination. The receptors come from an adult in good health.

The chain joins TRBV2 to TRBJ1-5; TRBD1 matches at 10 bases. Germline CDR1 is SNHLY and CDR2 is FYNNEI. The CDR3 contains 15 residues. V lost 6 bases, J lost 4 bases, and 6 bases stayed unmatched. The CDR3 DNA reads TGTGCCAGCAGGGGACAGGGGCTTAAGAATCAGCCCCAGCATTTT. Translating it yields CASRGQGLKNQPQHF.

V usage is TRBV4-3 and J usage is TRBJ2-3, with D tentatively TRBD1 or TRBD2 (5 bases each). V was pared by 4 bases and J by 4 bases, with 15 bases between. Per germline, CDR1 LGHNA and CDR2 YSLEER. This CDR3 spans 15 amino acids. The CDR3 region has the DNA TGCGCCAGCAGCCCCATGGGGGAGAGCGCAGATACGCAGTATTTT. Translating gives CASSPMGESADTQYF.

The chain links TRBV5-3 to TRBJ1-6; possible D gene TRBD1, 5 bases. TRBV5-3 is noted as an ORF with a role that remains uncertain. This CDR3 is 17 amino acids long. V lost 0 bases to trimming and J lost 10 bases, with 20 bases between them. The CDR3 DNA is TGTGCCAGAAGCTTGGCCCGTGGCAGAGGGGTAGAGTCACCCCTCCACTTT. As protein: CARSLARGRGVESPLHF.

The chain joins TRBV9 to TRBJ2-4, with 9 nucleotides matching TRBD1. The V segment lost 2 bases and the J segment 1 base; nucleotides outside the gene matches: 10. CDR1 is SGDLS, CDR2 YYNGEE, per germline. The CDR3 contains 18 residues. CDR3: CASSVTPGGTGAKNIQYF. The CDR3 DNA sequence: TGTGCCAGCAGCGTCACTCCAGGGGGGACAGGGGCCAAAAACATTCAGTACTTC.

The genes are TRBV5-4 and TRBJ1-1; 9 bases fit TRBD1. The CDR3 is made up of 15 amino acids. The V gene end was trimmed by 4 bases and the J gene end by 1 base; junction bases not matched to a gene: 5. Germline V CDR1 and CDR2: SGHNT, YYREEE (reference sequence). CDR3 coding DNA: TGTGCCAGCAGCCCACGGACAGGGGAGAACACTGAAGCTTTCTTT. It codes for CASSPRTGENTEAFF.

This sequence joins TRBV3-1 (or the pseudogene TRBV3-2) and TRBJ1-6; maybe TRBD1 (6 bases). V was cut by 4 bases and J by 10 bases, with 14 bases left in between. The CDR3 has 14 residues. Germline V lookup: CDR1 LGHDT, CDR2 YNNKEL (reference sequence). CDR3 bases: TGTGCCAGCAGCCCCCTTCGGGGGCTGTCACCCCTCCACTTT. This codes for CASSPLRGLSPLHF.

The chain uses TRBV15 and TRBJ1-1; possible D gene TRBD1, 5 bases. Germline V lookup: CDR1 LNHNV, CDR2 YYDKDF (reference sequence). CDR3 length: 13 amino acids. Trimming took 0 bases from V and 10 from J, leaving 12 bases between them. DNA of the CDR3: TGTGCCACCAGCAGAGACAGGGACCTTGGAGCTTTCTTT. It specifies CATSRDRDLGAFF.

The chain uses TRBV6-2 or TRBV6-3 and TRBJ1-5; D is undetermined. In germline, CDR1 is MNHEY, CDR2 SVGEGT. The V end was cut by 0 bases, the J end by 0 bases, with 6 bases between. The CDR3 covers 15 residues. CDR3 amino acids: CASSYSDYSNQPQHF. CDR3 nucleotide sequence: TGTGCCAGCAGTTACTCGGACTATAGCAATCAGCCCCAGCATTTT.

V usage is TRBV19 and J usage is TRBJ2-2; D is possibly TRBD2 (6 bases). Per germline, CDR1 LNHDA and CDR2 SQIVND (reference sequence). This CDR3 contains 15 residues. Trimming stripped 1 base from V and 8 bases from J, with 14 bases between. DNA of the CDR3: TGTGCCAGTAGTATAGGGCAGGGACTTTATGGGGAGCTGTTTTTT. Its translation: CASSIGQGLYGELFF.

To note about this clone: A read error may account for a junction end that differs from germline. This chain links TRBV5-6 with TRBJ2-1; possible D gene TRBD2, 5 bases. Germline CDR1 is SGHDT and CDR2 is YYEEEE. The CDR3 is 13 residues long. The CDR3 reads CASSLGQAPGSVF. The CDR3, as DNA: TGTGCCAGCAGCTTGGGGCAGGCTCCTGGGAGCGTCTTC. Based on the CDR3 plus reference TRBV5-6 and TRBJ2-1, the full variable domain is DAGVTQSPTHLIKTRGQQVTLRCSPKSGHDTVSWYQQALGQGPQFIFQYYEEEERQRGNFPDRFSGHQFPNYSSELNVNALLLGDSALYLCASSLGQAPGSVFGPGTRLTVL.

V gene TRBV9 combines with J gene TRBJ1-2, with D unresolved. Per the germline V gene, CDR1 is SGDLS and CDR2 is YYNGEE. V gave up 7 bases and J gave up 2 bases, with 9 bases separating them. The CDR3 loop spans 12 amino acids. The CDR3 region has the DNA TGTGCCAGCCGGGGTGCAAACTATGGCTACACCTTC. Translated, it gives CASRGANYGYTF.

The chain has TRBV27 and TRBJ2-1; D might be TRBD2 (5 bases). The germline CDR1 and CDR2 sequences are MNHEY and SMNVEV (reference sequence). The CDR3 covers 13 residues. V lost 5 bases and J 14 bases, leaving 19 bases between the germline ends. This chain's CDR3 is CASSNRGRPREFF. The CDR3 bases are TGTGCCAGCAGTAACCGAGGGAGACCGAGGGAGTTCTTC.

The J gene is TRBJ1-2, the V gene TRBV9, with a weak D call TRBD1 (6 bases). The germline V gene encodes CDR1 SGDLS and CDR2 YYNGEE. Trimming removed 4 bases from V and 4 bases from J, with 17 bases in between. This CDR3 is 15 amino acids long. The CDR3: CASSKSDRRLYGYTF. In DNA form, the CDR3 reads TGTGCCAGCAGCAAATCGGACAGAAGACTCTATGGCTACACCTTC.

The chain couples TRBV5-4 to TRBJ1-6; the match to TRBD1 covers 10 bases. Unmatched junction bases numbered 5, after V lost 3 bases and J lost 5 bases. Looked up from germline, CDR1 is SGHNT and CDR2 is YYREEE (reference sequence). The CDR3 length is 16 residues. The CDR3 DNA is TGTGCCAGCAGCTCGCTGACAGGGGGCCATAATTCACCCCTCCACTTT. It specifies CASSSLTGGHNSPLHF.

This sequence joins TRBV15 and TRBJ2-2; D gene unclear. The CDR3 has 13 residues. Per the germline V gene, CDR1 is LNHNV and CDR2 is YYDKDF (reference sequence). V lost 5 bases, J lost 5 bases, and 9 bases lay in between. The CDR3 region is CATSPTLTGELFF. CDR3 DNA: TGTGCCACCAGCCCGACCCTGACCGGGGAGCTGTTTTTT.

V usage is TRBV2 and J usage is TRBJ2-3, with D possibly TRBD2 on 6 matching bases. The V and J ends lost 7 bases and 6 bases respectively, with 17 bases between them. The CDR3 loop spans 14 amino acids. Germline CDR1 is SNHLY and CDR2 is FYNNEI. Written as DNA, the CDR3 is TGTGCCAGCAAACCAAACCGGGGGTTGGATACGCAGTATTTT. Encoded protein: CASKPNRGLDTQYF.

The rearrangement joins TRBV7-9 to TRBJ1-4; D is uncertain. V lost 8 bases and J lost 3, with 13 bases in between. CDR1 and CDR2 from the germline V gene are SEHNR and FQNEAQ (reference sequence). The CDR3 consists of 14 residues. In nucleotides, the CDR3 is TGTGCCAGCTCCCTCGGACTCCCTAATGAAAAACTGTTTTTT. This gives the protein CASSLGLPNEKLFF.

The gene calls are TRBV7-2 and TRBJ2-1; the match to TRBD2 covers 8 bases. Trimming took 4 bases from V and 0 from J; bases not matched to a gene: 8. The CDR3 spans 17 residues. Per the germline V gene, CDR1 is SGHTA and CDR2 is FQGNSA. CDR3 in amino acids: CASSSLSGTSSYNEQFF. The CDR3 nucleotides are TGTGCCAGCAGCTCTCTTAGCGGGACGAGCTCCTACAATGAGCAGTTCTTC. Using reference TRBV7-2 and TRBJ2-1 for the parts outside the CDR3, the full variable domain is GAGVSQSPSNKVTEKGKDVELRCDPISGHTALYWYRQSLGQGLEFLIYFQGNSAPDKSGLPSDRFSAERTGGSVSTLTIQRTQQEDSAVYLCASSSLSGTSSYNEQFFGPGTRLTVL.

This clone was observed once. V is TRBV6-2 or TRBV6-3 and J is TRBJ2-5; 7 bases are a match to TRBD1. This CDR3 has 14 amino acids. The J segment lost 4 bases and the V segment lost 1 base, leaving 3 bases of the junction unmatched. Germline V gives CDR1 MNHEY, CDR2 SVGEGT. CDR3 loop: CASSYLGGAETQYF. For the CDR3, the DNA is TGTGCCAGCAGTTACTTAGGGGGCGCAGAGACCCAGTACTTC.

The J gene is TRBJ2-7, the V gene TRBV12-3 or TRBV12-4; D is perhaps TRBD2 (5 bases). V was shortened by 1 base and J by 2 bases, with 6 bases between the two germline ends. The CDR3 spans 13 residues. This CDR3 reads CASSLVSAYEQYF. The DNA of the CDR3 is TGTGCCAGCAGTTTAGTTAGCGCCTACGAGCAGTACTTC.

V is TRBV5-1 and J is TRBJ2-6; 12 bases are a match to TRBD1. V lost 5 bases, J lost 0 bases, and 3 bases stayed unmatched. Germline CDR1 reads SGHRS; CDR2 reads YFSETQ. The CDR3 sequence is 17 residues long. In DNA form, the CDR3 reads TGCGCCAGCAGGCCGGGACAGGGGGCCTCTGGGGCCAACGTCCTGACTTTC. Protein product: CASRPGQGASGANVLTF.

The rearrangement uses TRBV6-5 and TRBJ2-7, with no clear D. The CDR3 contains 13 residues. Trimming took off 7 bases at V and 0 bases at J, with 10 bases between the two ends. Per the germline V gene, CDR1 is MNHEY and CDR2 is SVGAGI. The CDR3 DNA follows: TGTGCCAGCAACCTCAGGAACTCCTACGAGCAGTACTTC. Translation: CASNLRNSYEQYF.

The CDR3 DNA is TGTGCCAGCTCCCCAGGGGCGGGGGAGACCCAGTACTTC. Translated: CASSPGAGETQYF. The chain uses TRBV18 and TRBJ2-5; perhaps D is TRBD1 or TRBD2 (6 bases each). CDR1 and CDR2 (germline): KGHSH, LQKENI. Between the trimmed V and J ends, which lost 6 bases and 5 bases, there was a span of 13 bases. The CDR3 is made up of 13 amino acids.

The chain joins TRBV27 to TRBJ2-2; tentatively, D is TRBD2 (6 bases). Germline V gives CDR1 MNHEY, CDR2 SMNVEV (reference sequence). The CDR3 is 17 residues long. V lost 8 bases to trimming and J lost 0 bases, with 19 bases between them. The CDR3 DNA is TGTGCCAGCTTGGGTTCCCCGGGACTGACGAACACCGGGGAGCTGTTTTTT. It is translated as CASLGSPGLTNTGELFF.

This chain uses TRBV5-1 with TRBJ2-2; D might be TRBD1 or TRBD2, each matching 6 bases. The germline gives CDR1 SGHRS, CDR2 YFSETQ. Trimming stripped 0 bases from V and 3 bases from J, with 15 bases between. This CDR3 region has 17 residues. DNA of the CDR3: TGCGCCAGCAGCTTGGGCCCCAGGGGCGGGGACACCGGGGAGCTGTTTTTT. Encoded protein: CASSLGPRGGDTGELFF.

This clone was observed once. The genes are TRBV11-3 and TRBJ2-3, with 10 positions matching TRBD1. The germline V gene encodes CDR1 SGHNT and CDR2 YENEEA. Unmatched junction bases numbered 11, after V lost 5 bases and J lost 9 bases. The CDR3 contains 15 residues. The CDR3 region is CASSPGLGTGDTQYF. CDR3 in DNA: TGTGCCAGCAGCCCCGGCTTGGGGACAGGGGACACGCAGTATTTT.

The chain recombines TRBV11-3 with TRBJ2-1, with 7 bases lining up with TRBD1. V gave up 6 bases and J gave up 8 bases; unmatched junction bases: 16. This CDR3 has 16 residues. The germline V gene has CDR1 SGHNT and CDR2 YENEEA. The chain's CDR3 is CASSLGRGRGSDEQFF. CDR3 coding DNA: TGTGCCAGCAGTTTGGGCCGGGGCAGGGGGTCGGATGAGCAGTTCTTC. The full variable domain, rest sourced from reference TRBV11-3 and TRBJ2-1, is EAGVVQSPRYKIIEKKQPVAFWCNPISGHNTLYWYLQNLGQGPELLIRYENEEAVDDSQLPKDRFSAERLKGVDSTLKIQPAELGDSAVYLCASSLGRGRGSDEQFFGPGTRLTVL.